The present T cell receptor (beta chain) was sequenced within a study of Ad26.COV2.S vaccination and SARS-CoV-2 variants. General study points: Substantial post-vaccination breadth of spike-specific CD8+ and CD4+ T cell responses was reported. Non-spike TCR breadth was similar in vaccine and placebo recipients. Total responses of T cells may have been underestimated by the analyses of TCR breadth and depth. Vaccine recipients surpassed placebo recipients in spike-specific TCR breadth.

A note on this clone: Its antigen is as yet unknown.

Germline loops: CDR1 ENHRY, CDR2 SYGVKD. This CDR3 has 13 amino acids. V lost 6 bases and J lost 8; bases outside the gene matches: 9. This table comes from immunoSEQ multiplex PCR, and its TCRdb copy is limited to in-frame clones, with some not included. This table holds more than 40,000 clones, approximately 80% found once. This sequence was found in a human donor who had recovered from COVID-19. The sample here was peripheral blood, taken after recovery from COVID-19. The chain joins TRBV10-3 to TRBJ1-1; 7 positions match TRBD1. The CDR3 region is CAIRAPGQREAFF. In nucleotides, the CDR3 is TGTGCCATCAGGGCCCCGGGACAGAGAGAAGCTTTCTTT.